Sequencing of this TCR beta chain was carried out in a study of blood T cell repertoires in COVID-19. TCRdb's copy holds only in-frame clones and misses some; the assay was immunoSEQ multiplex PCR. The sample records over 150,000 clones, nearly 80% being singletons. This clone was observed a single time. Germline lookup yields CDR1 SQVTM and CDR2 ANQGSEA. The CDR3 totals 11 residues. The V end was cut by 8 bases, the J end by 4 bases, with 11 bases between. The TCR was taken from a woman aged 70 to 79 with acute or convalescent COVID-19. The sequencing input was peripheral blood. The chain couples TRBV29-1 to TRBJ1-2; tentative D call: TRBD1 (5 bases). CDR3: CSLGEGYGYTF. For the CDR3, the DNA is TGCAGCTTGGGGGAGGGCTATGGCTACACCTTC.